This TCR beta chain stems from a study of T cell responses to AZD1222 COVID-19 vaccine. General study results and limits: Only a handful of individuals given AZD1222 were seropositive at baseline. CD4 TCRs linked to vaccination spanned spike, dominating at 160-218 and 743-854. Repertoires were sampled only after the peak T cell response.

The table came from immunoSEQ multiplex PCR; TCRdb's copy has only in-frame clones and leaves some out. The sample records tens of thousands of clones, more than 85% being singletons. Germline loops: CDR1 SGHRS, CDR2 YFSETQ. This CDR3 contains 16 residues. The trim removed 3 bases at V and 6 bases at J, leaving 13 bases unmatched. Comment on this clone: The antigen remains unidentified.

The sequencing here drew on peripheral blood, taken 28 days after the second AZD1222 dose. The rearrangement links TRBV5-1 to TRBJ1-1, with 8 bases identical to TRBD1. The TCR was taken from an adult who received the AZD1222 COVID-19 vaccine. CDR3 coding DNA: TGCGCCAGCAGCTCCGCCGGGACAGGTCGTTACGCTGAAGCTTTCTTT. Amino acids: CASSSAGTGRYAEAFF.